The TCR beta chain under discussion was sequenced for a study of regulatory T cells in long-lasting Graves disease (dated by TCRdb to the early 2020s). With respect to the entire study: Newly diagnosed Graves' disease patients had taken antithyroid drugs for less than 3 months. Patients with persistent Graves' disease were compared with patients with newly diagnosed Graves' disease using TCR sequencing and RNA sequencing of peripheral blood. The study was conducted in China and was registered as a clinical trial. A total of some 35 samples underwent TCR sequencing, from some 13 patients with persistent Graves' disease and some 20 patients with newly diagnosed Graves' disease.

The time point label of this sample denotes: newly diagnosed GD, antithyroid drugs for less than 3 months. RNA was extracted from PBMCs in TRIzol for both TCR sequencing and RNA sequencing. The diagnosis of Graves' disease followed American Thyroid Association guidelines. The patients came from an endocrinology department in Xi'an, China. Each patient gave roughly 10 milliliters of peripheral blood, collected in an EDTA anticoagulant tube. Ficoll Paque Plus density gradient separation was used to isolate PBMCs, and no further T cell sorting was performed. An Agilent 2100 Bioanalyzer and agarose gel were used to check RNA quality, and a NanoDrop 2000 was used to measure RNA concentration. Study-level results and caveats: Lower TCR Shannon entropy and fewer highly expanded clones were observed in persistent Graves' disease patients than in newly diagnosed patients, which suggested clonal expansion. Only the TCR beta chain was sequenced and analyzed. The small sample size was acknowledged by the authors as a limitation that may reduce accuracy. Persistent disease showed preferential use of TRBV28, TRBJ1-2 and TRBJ2-5, whereas newly diagnosed disease favored TRBV20-1 and TRBJ2-1. Peripheral blood alone was examined, since thyroid tissue, which constituted the primary lesion, could not be accessed. More public clonotypes were shared among persistent patients (about 2,800) than among newly diagnosed patients (966).

Library creation used multiplex PCR. Sequencing was performed on an Illumina HiSeq 4000. iRepertoire HTBI primers and Arm-PCR amplification of CDR3 regions were used to construct TCR beta libraries. PCR products were gel purified before sequencing. On the study's bioinformatics: Across samples, 55 to 80 TRBV and 13 to 15 TRBJ segments were identified and used for gene usage analysis of CDR3 amino acid clonotypes. COPE and FqMerger were used to merge the filtered high-quality paired reads into contigs. BLAST was used to align contigs to the IMGT TRBV, TRBD and TRBJ reference genes, and CDR3 was defined following IMGT. Any clonotype with a frequency above 0.1% was classified as a highly expanded clone. Repertoire diversity was measured by Shannon entropy, and V-J evenness by the Gini coefficient. A clonotype found in more than one individual was treated as public. The public reads were reprocessed in TCRdb via fastp at Q25 and MiXCR, keeping in-frame beta chains. Rows merge per CDR3 protein into single entries with the most common DNA and genes. Clone size and V and J calls follow TCRdb, not the original study. The sample has 450,000 to 650,000 distinct CDR3 sequences on record, 15% to 20% of them singletons. The ten most abundant clones make up around a quarter of the sample.

As regards this clonotype: Its cognate antigen has yet to be identified. Base quality data are lacking; no much larger clone is found one base away.

Inclusive of the bounding cysteine and phenylalanine, the CDR3 is 15 residues long. Of the read, only the CDR3 DNA is kept; its 45 bases are in frame from base 1. The trim is 1 base for V and 0 bases for J, with a gap of 6 bases between the germline ends. For CDR1 and CDR2, the germline V gene (reference sequence) lists LNHNV and YYDKDF. In addition, the sample was reused for a study of T cells in Graves' hyperthyroidism and ophthalmopathy. The second investigation adds: Stable Graves' hyperthyroidism was defined as no progression to ophthalmopathy during 18 months of follow-up. The hyperthyroidism patients were between 18 and 65 years old and newly diagnosed, with a disease duration of less than 2 months. Any patient with an uncontrolled infection, another autoimmune disease, pregnancy or lactation was excluded. Diagnoses were based on clinical symptoms, serum thyroxine and TRAb, thyroid ultrasound and orbital computed tomography. For the first round of RT-PCR on the TCR CDR3, the HTBI primer set was used together with the Qiagen OneStep RT-PCR kit. Most expanded thyroid clonotypes (frequency above 0.001) were also detected in blood, suggesting blood repertoires may reflect thyroid immune responses. A 13 V-J signature model separated ophthalmopathy from stable hyperthyroidism, with about 88% sensitivity and 81% to 83% specificity in cross-validation and 80%/75% in testing. During validation, the model predicted progression to ophthalmopathy a median of around 7 months ahead of onset, with approximately 71% sensitivity and around 73% specificity. A discovery cohort of fewer than 110 patients, about 40 with Graves' ophthalmopathy and 57 with stable Graves' hyperthyroidism, was used to find distinguishing TCR V-J signatures. Prospective prediction of ophthalmopathy was tested in an independent validation cohort of approximately 18 hyperthyroidism patients and 15 to 17 patients who later progressed to ophthalmopathy. The roughly 91 discovery patients were randomly divided into training and test sets at a 7:3 ratio. The study also compared thyroid tissue and blood T-cell repertoires from a handful of Graves' hyperthyroidism patients. Once sampling was done, hyperthyroidism patients were given methimazole at a starting dose of 30 mg daily, whereas ophthalmopathy patients were given high-dose intravenous methylprednisolone. Libraries were constructed in a second round of multiplex PCR, after which size selection and purification were performed. Sequencing of the libraries was done on an Illumina HiSeq2000 using paired-end 100 bp reads. SOAPnuke was used to process the raw data, removing reads that contained adapters or uncalled bases, had a mean Phred below 15, or lacked an exact match to the constant primer or identifier. COPE v1.2.5 was used to merge high-quality paired reads, and clonotypes were defined as unique nucleotide sequences. MiTCR v1.1 was used to align the clonotypes against IMGT TRBV, TRBD and TRBJ reference segments. The analysis was restricted to V-J combinations with a frequency above 0.0001, which together covered about 99% of the repertoires. A TCS score was defined as the ratio of F50 (clonal expansion) to E x V (chaos), with BLOSUM62-based TCRdist applied between CDR3 peptides within each V-J. Welch's t-statistics and random forest reduced around 520 V-J features to roughly 13, which were used in a naive Bayes classifier (R e1071). Sample size was not statistically predetermined, and blinding of investigators to group allocation was not performed. The paper describes TCR Vbeta CDR3 sequencing of 130 to 150 peripheral blood samples, made up of 43 ophthalmopathy patients, 70 to 75 hyperthyroidism patients and some 17 progressor patients.

Material: peripheral blood mononuclear cells (PBMCs), obtained at new diagnosis, from a patient treated with antithyroid drugs. The receptor comes from a woman aged 35-60 years with Graves disease. Donor details come from another sample of the same person, matched by shared clones. Here the chain combines TRBV15 and TRBJ2-2, with the D gene too uncertain to name. The base sequence is TGTGCCACCAGCAGAGTGTCAGCGAACACCGGGGAGCTGTTTTTT. It translates as CATSRVSANTGELFF.